This T cell receptor beta chain was identified in a study of T cell responses to AZD1222 COVID-19 vaccine. Repertoires were generated with immunoSEQ multiplex PCR, while TCRdb's copy carries only in-frame clones and drops some. Counted here are over 8,000 clones, around nine tenths occurring once; the ten biggest clones make up roughly 7.2%. Germline V gene sequence: CDR1 SGHAT, CDR2 FQNNGV. Germline trimming cut 1 base from V and 4 bases from J; bases unmatched to any gene: 10. The CDR3 covers 18 residues. This TCR derives from an adult who received the AZD1222 COVID-19 vaccine. The gene calls are TRBV11-2 and TRBJ2-3; TRBD2 agrees at 11 bases. Source: peripheral blood, taken 28 days after the second AZD1222 dose. This CDR3 reads CASSLAILAGEGADTQYF. In nucleotides, the CDR3 is TGTGCCAGCAGCTTAGCCATACTAGCGGGAGAGGGGGCAGATACGCAGTATTTT.